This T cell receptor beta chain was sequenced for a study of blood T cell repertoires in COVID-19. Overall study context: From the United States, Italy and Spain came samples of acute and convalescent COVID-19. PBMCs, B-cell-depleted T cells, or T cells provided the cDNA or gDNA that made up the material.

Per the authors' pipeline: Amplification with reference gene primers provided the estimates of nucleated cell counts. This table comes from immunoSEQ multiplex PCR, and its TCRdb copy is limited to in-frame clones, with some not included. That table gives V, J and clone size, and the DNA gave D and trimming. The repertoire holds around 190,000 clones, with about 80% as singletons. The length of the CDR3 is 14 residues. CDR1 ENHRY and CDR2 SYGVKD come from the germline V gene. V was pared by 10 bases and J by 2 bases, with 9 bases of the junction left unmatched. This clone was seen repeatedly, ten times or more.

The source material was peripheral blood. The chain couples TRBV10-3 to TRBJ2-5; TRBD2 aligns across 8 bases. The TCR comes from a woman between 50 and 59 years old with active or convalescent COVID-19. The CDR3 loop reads CATKPSGGQETQYF. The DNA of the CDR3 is TGTGCCACCAAGCCCAGCGGGGGACAAGAGACCCAGTACTTC.